This TCR beta chain came from a study of PD-1 blockade in classical Hodgkin lymphoma. Study details: Each patient was given nivolumab 3 mg/kg through a vein every 2 weeks.

Stated time point: cycle 4 day 1 (C4D1), after five to seven weeks of nivolumab. Each of the patients experienced relapse following autologous stem cell transplantation, and their brentuximab vedotin exposure differed. Complete response, partial response or progressive disease made up the best responses. This CDR3 has 16 residues. The germline V gene encodes CDR1 MDHEN and CDR2 SYDVKM. V was clipped by 2 bases and J by 4 bases, with 16 bases between them. Turning to this clone: Antigen specificity is unknown.

Assay used: immunoSEQ multiplex PCR; TCRdb lists only in-frame clones, some missing. The sample contains 110,000 or so clones, over 85% of which appear only once. Study-wide points: According to reports, newly diagnosed patients had lower baseline TCR diversity than healthy donors, and relapsed/refractory patients had lower baseline TCR diversity still. There was a significant rise in CD4+ TCR diversity by C4D1, with no such rise for CD8+.

This clonotype was sampled from a human donor with classical Hodgkin lymphoma. This chain joins TRBV28 and TRBJ2-3; D possibly corresponds to TRBD1 (8 bases). The material was peripheral blood mononuclear cells (PBMCs), obtained before the fourth cycle of nivolumab. Here the CDR3 reads CASSLQGAGESDTQYF. The DNA of the CDR3 is TGTGCCAGCAGTTTACAGGGGGCGGGAGAGTCAGATACGCAGTATTTT.